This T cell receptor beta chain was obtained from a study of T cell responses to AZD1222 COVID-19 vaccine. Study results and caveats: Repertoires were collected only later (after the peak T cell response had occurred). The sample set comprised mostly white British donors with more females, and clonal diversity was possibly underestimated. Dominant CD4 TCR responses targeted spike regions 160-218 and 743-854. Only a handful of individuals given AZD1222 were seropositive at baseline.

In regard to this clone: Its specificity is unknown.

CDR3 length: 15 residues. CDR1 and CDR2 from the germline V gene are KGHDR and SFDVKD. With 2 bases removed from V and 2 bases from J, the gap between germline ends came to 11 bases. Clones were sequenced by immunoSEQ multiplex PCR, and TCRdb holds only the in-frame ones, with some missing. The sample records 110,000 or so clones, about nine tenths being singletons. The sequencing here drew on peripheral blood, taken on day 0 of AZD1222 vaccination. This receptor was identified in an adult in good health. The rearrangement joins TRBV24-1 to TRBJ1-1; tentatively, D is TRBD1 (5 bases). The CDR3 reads CATSDSRDGNTEAFF. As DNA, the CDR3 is TGTGCCACCAGTGATTCCCGGGACGGAAACACTGAAGCTTTCTTT.